This TCR beta chain was sequenced during a study of shared clonotypes between healthy human individuals. Once extracted for a subset, genomic DNA was divided evenly among several immunoSEQ plates. Profiled with immunoSEQ multiplex PCR; TCRdb holds only in-frame clones, not every one. The sample has more than 500,000 clones, about 96% seen once; the top ten hold 0.055% to 0.075%. Naive CD45RA+ and memory CD45RA-negative subsets were split from CD4+ cells. Study-level findings and limits: Only blood was sampled, and tissue TCR repertoires likely differ from blood ones.

Details on this clone: The target antigen is unknown.

The CDR3 runs to 16 residues. Trimming left V 2 bases short and J 0 bases short, with 13 bases between. Per the germline V gene, CDR1 is MNHNS and CDR2 is SASEGT. The specimen was naive CD4+ T cells sorted from blood. This sample's subset: CD45RA+ positively selected. The chain joins TRBV6-1 to TRBJ1-1, with a tentative D call TRBD1 (6 bases). The clonotype comes from a woman in her 30s in good health. In DNA form, the CDR3 reads TGTGCCAGCAGTGAACCCGGGGGCCTAATGAACACTGAAGCTTTCTTT. Translation: CASSEPGGLMNTEAFF.